A selection of T cell receptor beta chains follows, all from one sample in a study of human T cells and chemical hapten exposure. In TCRdb, the RACE reads were re-called with MiXCR into one record per CDR3 protein. The sample has roughly 110,000 distinct CDR3 sequences; roughly 12% are singletons. The specimen was whole blood, collected in connection with sensitization to the hapten diphenylcyclopropenone (DPC). These receptors all come from a woman in her forties or fifties with alopecia areata. Some clones in this sample may be carry-over from other donors' samples. Both conserved end residues are trimmed from each CDR3. The order of the fields is CDR3 protein, CDR3 length, V gene, J gene.

CDR3 protein: ASRLLASEQF
CDR3 length: 10
V gene: TRBV28
J gene: TRBJ2-1

CDR3 protein: ASSPLENTEAF
CDR3 length: 11
V gene: TRBV27
J gene: TRBJ1-1

CDR3 protein: ASSSVAGASPDGQY
CDR3 length: 14
V gene: TRBV6-6
J gene: TRBJ2-7

CDR3 protein: ASSHGLYEQY
CDR3 length: 10
V gene: TRBV6-6
J gene: TRBJ2-7

CDR3 protein: ASSPLAGGRFNTGELF
CDR3 length: 16
V gene: TRBV12-3/TRBV12-4
J gene: TRBJ2-2

CDR3 protein: ASSPGQGNGYT
CDR3 length: 11
V gene: TRBV3-1
J gene: TRBJ1-2

CDR3 protein: ASSTTENTEAF
CDR3 length: 11
V gene: TRBV6-5
J gene: TRBJ1-1

CDR3 protein: ASSLVWTVEAF
CDR3 length: 11
V gene: TRBV7-2
J gene: TRBJ1-1

CDR3 protein: ASRPTGRQGHEQY
CDR3 length: 13
V gene: TRBV28
J gene: TRBJ2-7

CDR3 protein: ASSLRPGGEQF
CDR3 length: 11
V gene: TRBV11-2
J gene: TRBJ2-1

CDR3 protein: ASSRDRSGEQY
CDR3 length: 11
V gene: TRBV4-1
J gene: TRBJ2-7

CDR3 protein: ASSPWMGSNQPQH
CDR3 length: 13
V gene: TRBV4-1
J gene: TRBJ1-5

CDR3 protein: ASSLNRVHEQY
CDR3 length: 11
V gene: TRBV28
J gene: TRBJ2-7

CDR3 protein: ASSSRNTEAF
CDR3 length: 10
V gene: TRBV11-3
J gene: TRBJ1-1

CDR3 protein: ASSFSSLECEQY
CDR3 length: 12
V gene: TRBV28
J gene: TRBJ2-7

CDR3 protein: ASSPPGLGAEQF
CDR3 length: 12
V gene: TRBV11-2
J gene: TRBJ2-1

CDR3 protein: ASSLWTGANSPLH
CDR3 length: 13
V gene: TRBV27
J gene: TRBJ1-6

CDR3 protein: ATSRDPVGMNQPQH
CDR3 length: 14
V gene: TRBV15
J gene: TRBJ1-5

CDR3 protein: ASSFQDTQY
CDR3 length: 9
V gene: TRBV7-9
J gene: TRBJ2-3

CDR3 protein: ASSPGLAGRLYEQY
CDR3 length: 14
V gene: TRBV18
J gene: TRBJ2-7

CDR3 protein: ASRPRGAYEQY
CDR3 length: 11
V gene: TRBV27
J gene: TRBJ2-7

CDR3 protein: ASTDENSNQPQH
CDR3 length: 12
V gene: TRBV6-2/TRBV6-3
J gene: TRBJ1-5

CDR3 protein: ASSESGTAYGYT
CDR3 length: 12
V gene: TRBV5-1
J gene: TRBJ1-2

CDR3 protein: ASSLSPNNEQF
CDR3 length: 11
V gene: TRBV12-3/TRBV12-4
J gene: TRBJ2-1

CDR3 protein: ASSPLGRPADSPLH
CDR3 length: 14
V gene: TRBV18
J gene: TRBJ1-6

CDR3 protein: ASRLGQGAYEQY
CDR3 length: 12
V gene: TRBV4-1
J gene: TRBJ2-7

CDR3 protein: ASRSSGRGGNTIY
CDR3 length: 13
V gene: TRBV19
J gene: TRBJ1-3

CDR3 protein: ASSPLTSGRLTDTQY
CDR3 length: 15
V gene: TRBV28
J gene: TRBJ2-3

CDR3 protein: ASSAGAISYNEQF
CDR3 length: 13
V gene: TRBV5-4
J gene: TRBJ2-1

CDR3 protein: ASSIRDSSNTEAF
CDR3 length: 13
V gene: TRBV7-9
J gene: TRBJ1-1

CDR3 protein: SAGDTLGNYGYT
CDR3 length: 12
V gene: TRBV20-1
J gene: TRBJ1-2

CDR3 protein: ASSLEGLSYEQY
CDR3 length: 12
V gene: TRBV12-3/TRBV12-4
J gene: TRBJ2-7

CDR3 protein: SVGDGDYEQY
CDR3 length: 10
V gene: TRBV29-1
J gene: TRBJ2-7

CDR3 protein: SARDGGYITGELF
CDR3 length: 13
V gene: TRBV20-1
J gene: TRBJ2-2

CDR3 protein: ASSLASGGHEQF
CDR3 length: 12
V gene: TRBV5-1
J gene: TRBJ2-1

CDR3 protein: ASSPKKLAGAFSYNEQF
CDR3 length: 17
V gene: TRBV7-2
J gene: TRBJ2-1

CDR3 protein: ASSYSTARNTGIDAEKLF
CDR3 length: 18
V gene: TRBV6-5
J gene: TRBJ1-4

CDR3 protein: ASSQASGTAYEQY
CDR3 length: 13
V gene: TRBV3-1
J gene: TRBJ2-7

CDR3 protein: ASSLAQGAEQPQH
CDR3 length: 13
V gene: TRBV7-2
J gene: TRBJ1-5

CDR3 protein: ASSLLNSYNSPLH
CDR3 length: 13
V gene: TRBV12-3/TRBV12-4
J gene: TRBJ1-6

CDR3 protein: ASSSGPYEQY
CDR3 length: 10
V gene: TRBV28
J gene: TRBJ2-7

CDR3 protein: ASRRGQLSGETQY
CDR3 length: 13
V gene: TRBV2
J gene: TRBJ2-5

CDR3 protein: AIRTGRDTDTQY
CDR3 length: 12
V gene: TRBV6-2/TRBV6-3
J gene: TRBJ2-3